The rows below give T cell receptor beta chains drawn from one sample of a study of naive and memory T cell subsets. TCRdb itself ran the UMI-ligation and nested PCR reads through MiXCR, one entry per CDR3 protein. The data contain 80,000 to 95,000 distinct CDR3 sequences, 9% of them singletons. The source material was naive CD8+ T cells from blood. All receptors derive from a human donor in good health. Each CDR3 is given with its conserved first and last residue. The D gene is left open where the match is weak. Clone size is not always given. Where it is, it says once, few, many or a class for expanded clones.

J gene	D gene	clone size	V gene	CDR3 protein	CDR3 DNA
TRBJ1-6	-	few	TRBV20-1	CSARPPYNSPLHF	TGCAGTGCTAGACCCCCCTATAATTCACCCCTCCACTTT
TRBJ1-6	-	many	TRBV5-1	CASSDDKERGPDSPLHF	TGCGCCAGCAGCGACGATAAGGAGAGGGGTCCGGATTCACCCCTCCACTTT
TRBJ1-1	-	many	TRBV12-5	CASGLGGPEAFF	TGTGCTAGTGGTTTAGGAGGCCCTGAAGCTTTCTTT
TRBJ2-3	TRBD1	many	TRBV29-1	CSVKDRVSDTQYF	TGCAGCGTTAAGGACAGGGTTTCAGATACGCAGTATTTT
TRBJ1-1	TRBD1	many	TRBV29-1	CSVLDRGANTEAFF	TGCAGCGTTCTCGACAGGGGGGCGAACACTGAAGCTTTCTTT
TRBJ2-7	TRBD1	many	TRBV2	CASGQTGTGTTYEQYF	TGTGCCAGCGGCCAGACCGGGACAGGGACTACCTACGAGCAGTACTTC
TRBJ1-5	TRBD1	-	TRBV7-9	CASSWGTGNQPQHF	TGTGCCAGCAGCTGGGGGACAGGCAATCAGCCCCAGCATTTT
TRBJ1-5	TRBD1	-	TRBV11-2	CASSSTGQGQPQHF	TGTGCCAGCAGCTCGACAGGGCAGGGTCAGCCCCAGCATTTT
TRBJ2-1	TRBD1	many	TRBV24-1	CATSDDGTDISSYNEQFF	TGTGCCACCAGTGATGACGGGACAGATATTAGCTCCTACAATGAGCAGTTCTTC
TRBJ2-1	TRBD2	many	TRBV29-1	CSVFGTSGNFNEQFF	TGCAGCGTTTTCGGGACTAGCGGTAACTTCAATGAGCAGTTCTTC
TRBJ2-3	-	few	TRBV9	CASSVETSTDTQYF	TGTGCCAGCAGCGTAGAGACTAGCACAGATACGCAGTATTTT
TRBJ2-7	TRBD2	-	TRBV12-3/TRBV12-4	CASSSFPGLTNF	TGTGCCAGCAGTAGTTTTCCGGGACTAACAAACTTC
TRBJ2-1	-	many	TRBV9	CASSPRVEYNEQFF	TGTGCCAGCAGCCCGAGGGTCGAATACAATGAGCAGTTCTTC
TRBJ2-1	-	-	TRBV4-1	CASSTGNNEQFF	TGCGCCAGCAGCACAGGGAACAATGAGCAGTTCTTC
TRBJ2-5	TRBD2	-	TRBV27	CASSSERDEEETQYF	TGTGCCAGCAGTTCGGAGCGGGACGAAGAAGAGACCCAGTACTTC
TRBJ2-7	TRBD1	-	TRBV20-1	CSASTGAYEQYF	TGCAGTGCTAGTACAGGGGCCTACGAGCAGTACTTC
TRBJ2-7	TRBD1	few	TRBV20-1	CSAMDRAGSSYEQYF	TGCAGTGCTATGGACAGGGCGGGGAGTTCCTACGAGCAGTACTTC
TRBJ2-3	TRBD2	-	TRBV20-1	CSARGLAGPKDTQYF	TGCAGTGCTAGGGGACTAGCGGGACCCAAAGATACGCAGTATTTT
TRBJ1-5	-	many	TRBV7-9	CASSLAGTNQPQHF	TGTGCCAGCAGCTTAGCAGGGACAAATCAGCCCCAGCATTTT
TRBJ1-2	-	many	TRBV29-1	CSVERWTEPYGYTF	TGCAGCGTTGAACGTTGGACAGAACCATATGGCTACACCTTC
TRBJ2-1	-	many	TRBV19	CASSGSTDLPYNEQFF	TGTGCCAGTAGTGGATCGACGGATCTGCCTTACAATGAGCAGTTCTTC
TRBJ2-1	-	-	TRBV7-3	CASSPPETNEQFF	TGTGCCAGCAGCCCGCCGGAAACCAATGAGCAGTTCTTC
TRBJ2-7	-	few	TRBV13	CASSSRTYEQYF	TGTGCCAGCAGCAGTAGGACCTACGAGCAGTACTTC